Below, 20 T cell receptor beta chains from the same sample are listed, as sequenced in a study of CD8+ T cells in alopecia areata. The treatment is: oral pan-JAK inhibitor, 5-10 mg twice daily. Sequencing relied on a cDNA template that was reverse transcribed from extracted RNA. Only in-frame clones appear in the TCRdb table, and some are missing; sequencing was by immunoSEQ multiplex PCR. The data contain 150,000 or so clones, about 61% of them singletons. This specimen was CD4+ T cells sorted from blood, taken between weeks 55 and 65, from a patient treated with tofacitinib. All receptors come from a human donor with alopecia areata.

The rearrangement joins TRBV30 to TRBJ2-3; possible D gene TRBD2, 7 bases. The CDR3 spans 16 residues. Trimming removed 0 bases from V and 6 bases from J, with 19 bases in between. The germline CDR1 and CDR2 sequences are GTSNPN and SVGIG (reference sequence). This chain's CDR3 is CAWSVRGGAVRDTQYF. CDR3 nucleotide sequence: TGTGCCTGGAGTGTAAGAGGGGGGGCCGTGCGGGATACGCAGTATTTT. The full variable domain, with the rest looked up from reference TRBV30 and TRBJ2-3, is SQTIHQWPATLVQPVGSPLSLECTVEGTSNPNLYWYRQAAGRGLQLLFYSVGIGQISSEVPQNLSASRPQDRQFILSSKKLLLSDSGFYLCAWSVRGGAVRDTQYFGPGTRLTVL.

The chain has TRBV30 and TRBJ2-5; weak D call: TRBD2 (6 bases). The V end was cut by 4 bases, the J end by 2 bases, with 8 bases between. There are 12 residues in the CDR3. The germline CDR1 and CDR2 sequences are GTSNPN and SVGIG (reference sequence). The DNA of the CDR3 is TGTGCCTGGAATCGGGGGCAAGAGACCCAGTACTTC. Translation gives CAWNRGQETQYF. Full variable domain (rest looked up from reference TRBV30 and TRBJ2-5): SQTIHQWPATLVQPVGSPLSLECTVEGTSNPNLYWYRQAAGRGLQLLFYSVGIGQISSEVPQNLSASRPQDRQFILSSKKLLLSDSGFYLCAWNRGQETQYFGPGTRLLVL.

This clone occurred a few times. The chain couples TRBV29-1 to TRBJ2-5, with 14 nucleotides matching TRBD2. The germline gives CDR1 SQVTM, CDR2 ANQGSEA. The J segment lost 4 bases and the V segment lost 4 bases, leaving 5 bases of the junction unmatched. The CDR3 is 15 residues long. CDR3 residues: CSVARLAGGRETQYF. In DNA form, the CDR3 reads TGCAGCGTTGCCCGACTAGCGGGGGGGCGAGAGACCCAGTACTTC.

This sequence joins TRBV7-7 and TRBJ1-1; D call uncertain. The ends were cut back, 2 bases at V and 3 bases at J, with 7 bases in the middle. Germline CDR1 SSHAT, CDR2 FNYEAQ (reference sequence). The CDR3 spans 13 residues. In nucleotides, the CDR3 is TGTGCCAGCAGCTTAAAGGGAGACACTGAAGCTTTCTTT. Translating gives CASSLKGDTEAFF.

The chain has TRBV29-1 and TRBJ2-2; no clear D. The length of the CDR3 is 13 residues. V was pared by 3 bases and J by 0 bases, with 5 bases between. In germline, CDR1 is SQVTM, CDR2 ANQGSEA. The CDR3 loop is CSVDNTNTGELFF. In DNA, the CDR3 is TGCAGCGTTGACAACACGAACACCGGGGAGCTGTTTTTT.

This clone has just a few counts. The J gene is TRBJ2-3, the V gene TRBV19; no firm D call. Germline lookup yields CDR1 LNHDA and CDR2 SQIVND (reference sequence). The CDR3 consists of 13 residues. Deletions cut 0 bases from V and 8 bases from J, with 9 bases between. The CDR3 loop reads CASSIDLFATQYF. The CDR3 DNA reads as TGTGCCAGTAGTATAGATCTCTTTGCTACGCAGTATTTT. The full variable domain, in which reference TRBV19 and TRBJ2-3 provide the parts outside the CDR3, is DGGITQSPKYLFRKEGQNVTLSCEQNLNHDAMYWYRQDPGQGLRLIYYSQIVNDFQKGDIAEGYSVSREKKESFPLTVTSAQKNPTAFYLCASSIDLFATQYFGPGTRLTVL.

V gene TRBV29-1 combines with J gene TRBJ2-5, with D perhaps matching TRBD2 (5 bases). Germline values: CDR1 SQVTM, CDR2 ANQGSEA. This CDR3 has 12 residues. CDR3 sequence (DNA): TGCACCGGAGCGGATATCCAAGAGACCCAGTACTTC. Protein sequence: CTGADIQETQYF.

The chain is built from TRBV7-9 and TRBJ2-3; 9 nucleotides line up with TRBD2. V lost 5 bases and J lost 2; bases outside the gene matches: 5. The germline CDR1 and CDR2 sequences are SEHNR and FQNEAQ (reference sequence). The CDR3 spans 15 residues. In DNA, the CDR3 is TGTGCCAGCAGCCTATCTAGCGGGGACACAGATACGCAGTATTTT. Its translation is CASSLSSGDTDTQYF.

V gene TRBV30 combines with J gene TRBJ1-1; no firm D call. Germline V gene data show CDR1 as GTSNPN and CDR2 as SVGIG (reference sequence). The CDR3 extends over 11 amino acids. The CDR3 region is CAGAPNTEAFF. CDR3 DNA: TGTGCGGGAGCCCCGAACACTGAAGCTTTCTTT.

This clone was picked up a small number of times. This sequence joins TRBV7-9 and TRBJ2-7; D tentatively reads TRBD1 or TRBD2 (6 bases each). V was cut by 5 bases and J by 0 bases, with 20 bases left in between. This CDR3 is built from 17 residues. Germline CDR1 reads SEHNR; CDR2 reads FQNEAQ (reference sequence). CDR3 sequence (DNA): TGTGCCAGCAGCCGAAGTGGGACACGGGAGAGCTCCTACGAGCAGTACTTC. Protein: CASSRSGTRESSYEQYF.

This chain connects TRBV10-3 to TRBJ1-1, with TRBD1 matching over 7 bases. J lost 10 bases, V lost 0 bases, and 8 bases had no gene match. The CDR3 runs to 14 residues. CDR1 ENHRY and CDR2 SYGVKD come from the germline V gene. The CDR3 region is CAISESGSGGSAFF. The CDR3 DNA follows: TGTGCCATCAGTGAGTCGGGGTCAGGGGGGTCAGCTTTCTTT.

The chain uses TRBV7-2 and TRBJ2-7; D not resolved. The CDR3 length is 15 residues. The germline V and J ends were trimmed by 1 base and 3 bases, with 13 bases remaining between them. The germline V gene has CDR1 SGHTA and CDR2 FQGNSA. The CDR3 bases are TGTGCCAGCAGCTTAGGTCGAGGCTACGTCTACGAGCAGTACTTC. This sequence encodes CASSLGRGYVYEQYF.

This chain links TRBV10-3 with TRBJ1-1; a possible D gene is TRBD1 (5 bases). The CDR3 runs to 14 residues. V was trimmed by 6 bases and J by 5 bases, leaving 16 bases between them. The germline V gene encodes CDR1 ENHRY and CDR2 SYGVKD. CDR3 amino acids: CAISHEQGGTEAFF. The CDR3 nucleotides are TGTGCCATCAGCCACGAGCAGGGTGGGACTGAAGCTTTCTTT.

The chain has TRBV7-3 and TRBJ2-7; weak D call: TRBD2 (5 bases). Per germline, CDR1 SGHTA and CDR2 FQGTGA. This CDR3 comprises 14 residues. V lost 4 bases and J 6 bases, leaving 16 bases between the germline ends. The CDR3 loop is CASSSGRGTSEQYF. The DNA of the CDR3 is TGTGCCAGCAGCTCAGGACGGGGTACGAGCGAGCAGTACTTC. The full variable domain, in which reference TRBV7-3 and TRBJ2-7 provide the parts outside the CDR3, is GAGVSQTPSNKVTEKGKYVELRCDPISGHTALYWYRQSLGQGPEFLIYFQGTGAADDSGLPNDRFFAVRPEGSVSTLKIQRTERGDSAVYLCASSSGRGTSEQYFGPGTRLTVT.

The chain is built from TRBV5-1 and TRBJ1-1, with TRBD1 identical over 8 bases. Germline trimming cut 4 bases from V and 5 bases from J; bases unmatched to any gene: 7. Germline values: CDR1 SGHRS, CDR2 YFSETQ. The CDR3 is 14 amino acids. The CDR3 coding sequence is TGCGCCAGCAGCGGAAGGACAGGGCTGACTGAAGCTTTCTTT. Translation: CASSGRTGLTEAFF.

The rearrangement uses TRBV2 and TRBJ1-1, with D perhaps matching TRBD1 (5 bases). V was clipped by 4 bases and J by 0 bases, with 12 bases between them. Germline V gives CDR1 SNHLY, CDR2 FYNNEI. This CDR3 is 15 amino acids long. DNA for the CDR3: TGTGCCAGCAGTGTCGAGGGACGAATGAACACTGAAGCTTTCTTT. Protein sequence: CASSVEGRMNTEAFF.

This clone was found a few times. This chain connects TRBV4-2 to TRBJ2-3; D remains ambiguous. The CDR3 contains 11 residues. Trimming pared 4 bases from V and 6 bases from J, leaving 5 bases between. Germline V gives CDR1 LGHNA, CDR2 YNFKEQ. CDR3 nucleotide sequence: TGTGCCAGCAGCCTTAAGGATACGCAGTATTTT. Translation gives CASSLKDTQYF.

The rearrangement uses TRBV20-1 and TRBJ2-4, with no clear D. The CDR3 extends over 11 amino acids. The germline V gene encodes CDR1 DFQATT and CDR2 SNEGSKA (reference sequence). The germline V and J ends were trimmed by 7 bases and 8 bases, with 12 bases remaining between them. The CDR3 is CSVVEVDIQYF. CDR3 bases: TGCAGTGTGGTTGAGGTGGACATTCAGTACTTC.

J is TRBJ2-1 and V is TRBV29-1; 8 bases are a match to TRBD2. Germline trimming cut 5 bases from V and 5 bases from J; bases unmatched to any gene: 17. CDR3 size: 17 residues. Germline CDR1 and CDR2: SQVTM and ANQGSEA. DNA for the CDR3: TGCAGCGTTTTGTCCCCGGGGAGCGGGGGTATCGACAATGAGCAGTTCTTC. Translating it yields CSVLSPGSGGIDNEQFF.

V and J are TRBV6-5 and TRBJ1-6; the D gene is possibly TRBD1 (6 bases). This CDR3 spans 15 amino acids. Germline CDR1 is MNHEY and CDR2 is SVGAGI. The germline V and J ends were trimmed by 8 bases and 9 bases, with 20 bases remaining between them. The CDR3 bases are TGTGCCAGCCTCCTGCGCCCAGGGGAACGTTCACCCCTCCACTTT. Its protein is CASLLRPGERSPLHF.